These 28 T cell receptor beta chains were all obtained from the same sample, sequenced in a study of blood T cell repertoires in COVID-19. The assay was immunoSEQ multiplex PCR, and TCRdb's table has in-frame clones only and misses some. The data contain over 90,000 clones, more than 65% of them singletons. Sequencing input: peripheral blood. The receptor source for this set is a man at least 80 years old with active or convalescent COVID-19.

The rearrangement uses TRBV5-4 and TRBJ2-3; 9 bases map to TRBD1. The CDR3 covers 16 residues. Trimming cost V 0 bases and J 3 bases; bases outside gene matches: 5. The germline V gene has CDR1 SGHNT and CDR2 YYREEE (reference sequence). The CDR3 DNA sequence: TGTGCCAGCAGCTTGGCCGAGACAGGGGGTACAGATACGCAGTATTTT. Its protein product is CASSLAETGGTDTQYF. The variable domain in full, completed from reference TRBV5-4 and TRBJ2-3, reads ETGVTQSPTHLIKTRGQQVTLRCSSQSGHNTVSWYQQALGQGPQFIFQYYREEENGRGNFPPRFSGLQFPNYSSELNVNALELDDSALYLCASSLAETGGTDTQYFGPGTRLTVL.

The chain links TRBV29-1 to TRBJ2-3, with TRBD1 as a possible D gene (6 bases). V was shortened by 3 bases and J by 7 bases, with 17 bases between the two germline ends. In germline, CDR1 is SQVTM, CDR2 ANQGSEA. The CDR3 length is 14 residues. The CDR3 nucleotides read TGCAGCGTTGACCGAGGGGGTCCGGGGAATACGCAGTATTTT. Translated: CSVDRGGPGNTQYF.

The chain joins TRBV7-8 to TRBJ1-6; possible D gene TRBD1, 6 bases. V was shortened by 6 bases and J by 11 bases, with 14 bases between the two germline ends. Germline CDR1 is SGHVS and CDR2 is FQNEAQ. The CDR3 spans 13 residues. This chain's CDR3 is CASRPREGAPLHF. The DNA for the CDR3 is TGTGCCAGCAGGCCACGAGAGGGGGCACCCCTCCACTTT.

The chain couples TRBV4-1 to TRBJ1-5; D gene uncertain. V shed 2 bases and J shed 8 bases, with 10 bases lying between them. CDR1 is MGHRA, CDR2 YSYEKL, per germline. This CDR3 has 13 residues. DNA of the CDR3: TGCGCCAGCAGCCAATCTGAGACTGAGCCCCAGCATTTT. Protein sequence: CASSQSETEPQHF.

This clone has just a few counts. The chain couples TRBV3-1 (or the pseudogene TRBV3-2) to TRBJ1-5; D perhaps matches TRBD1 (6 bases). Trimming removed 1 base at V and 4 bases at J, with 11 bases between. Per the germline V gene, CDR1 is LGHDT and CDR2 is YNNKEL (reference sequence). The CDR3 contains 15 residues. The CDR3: CASSQGPGANQPQHF. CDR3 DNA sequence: TGTGCCAGCAGCCAAGGCCCAGGGGCTAATCAGCCCCAGCATTTT.

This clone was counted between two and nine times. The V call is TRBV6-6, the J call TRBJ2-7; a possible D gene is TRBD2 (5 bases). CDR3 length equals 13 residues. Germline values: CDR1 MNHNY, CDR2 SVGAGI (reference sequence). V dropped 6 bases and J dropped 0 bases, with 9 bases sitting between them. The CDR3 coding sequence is TGTGCCAGCAGCCCCGGACTCTCCTACGAGCAGTACTTC. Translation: CASSPGLSYEQYF.

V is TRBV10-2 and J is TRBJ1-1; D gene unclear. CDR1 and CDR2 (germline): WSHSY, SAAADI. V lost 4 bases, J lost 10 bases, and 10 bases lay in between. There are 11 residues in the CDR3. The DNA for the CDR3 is TGCGCCAGCAGTGGGGCCGTTGGAGCTTTCTTT. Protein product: CASSGAVGAFF.

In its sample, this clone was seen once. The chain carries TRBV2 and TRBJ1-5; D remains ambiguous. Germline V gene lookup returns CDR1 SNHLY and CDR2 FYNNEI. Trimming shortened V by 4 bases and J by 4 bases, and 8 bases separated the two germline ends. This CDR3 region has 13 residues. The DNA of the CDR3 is TGTGCCAGCAGTGCGGGGTTAAATCAGCCCCAGCATTTT. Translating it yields CASSAGLNQPQHF.

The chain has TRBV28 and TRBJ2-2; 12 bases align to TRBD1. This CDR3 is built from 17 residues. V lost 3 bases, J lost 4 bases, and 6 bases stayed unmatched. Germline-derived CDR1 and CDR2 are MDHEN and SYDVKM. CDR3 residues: CASSLSGTGGGTGELFF. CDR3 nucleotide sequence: TGTGCCAGCAGTTTGTCCGGGACAGGGGGCGGCACCGGGGAGCTGTTTTTT.

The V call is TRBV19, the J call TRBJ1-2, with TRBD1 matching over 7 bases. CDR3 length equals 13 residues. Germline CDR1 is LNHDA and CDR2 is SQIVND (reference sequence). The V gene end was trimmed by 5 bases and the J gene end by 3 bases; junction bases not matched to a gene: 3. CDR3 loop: CASSLGTDYGYTF. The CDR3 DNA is TGTGCCAGTAGTCTGGGGACAGACTATGGCTACACCTTC.

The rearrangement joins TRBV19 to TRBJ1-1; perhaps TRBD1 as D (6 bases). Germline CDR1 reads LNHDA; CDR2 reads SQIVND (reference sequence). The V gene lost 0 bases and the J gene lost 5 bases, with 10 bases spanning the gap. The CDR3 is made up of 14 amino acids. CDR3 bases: TGTGCCAGTAGTATAGATGATAGGGGGACTGAAGCTTTCTTT. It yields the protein CASSIDDRGTEAFF.

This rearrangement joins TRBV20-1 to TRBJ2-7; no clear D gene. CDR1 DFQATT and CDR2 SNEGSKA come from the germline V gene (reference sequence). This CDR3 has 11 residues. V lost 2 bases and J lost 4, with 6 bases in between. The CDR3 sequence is CSARPLYEQYF. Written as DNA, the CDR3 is TGCAGTGCTAGACCCCTTTACGAGCAGTACTTC.

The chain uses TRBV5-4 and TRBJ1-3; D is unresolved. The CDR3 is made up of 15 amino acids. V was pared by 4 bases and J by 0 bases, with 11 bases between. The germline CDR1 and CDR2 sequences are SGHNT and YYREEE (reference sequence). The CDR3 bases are TGTGCCAGCAGCCCGGGCGGGTTCTCTGGAAACACCATATATTTT. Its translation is CASSPGGFSGNTIYF. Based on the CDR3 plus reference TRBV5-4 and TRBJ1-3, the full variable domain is ETGVTQSPTHLIKTRGQQVTLRCSSQSGHNTVSWYQQALGQGPQFIFQYYREEENGRGNFPPRFSGLQFPNYSSELNVNALELDDSALYLCASSPGGFSGNTIYFGEGSWLTVV.

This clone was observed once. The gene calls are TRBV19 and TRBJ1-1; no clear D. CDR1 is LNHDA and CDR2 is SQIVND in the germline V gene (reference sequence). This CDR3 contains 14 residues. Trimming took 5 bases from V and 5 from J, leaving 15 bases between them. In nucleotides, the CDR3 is TGTGCCAGTAGTCTCGAGGTCAGGAGGACTGAAGCTTTCTTT. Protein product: CASSLEVRRTEAFF.

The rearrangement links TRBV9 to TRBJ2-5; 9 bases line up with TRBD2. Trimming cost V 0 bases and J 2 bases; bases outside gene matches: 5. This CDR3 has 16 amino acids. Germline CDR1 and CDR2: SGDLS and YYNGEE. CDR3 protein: CASSVVGSGGQETQYF. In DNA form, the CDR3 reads TGTGCCAGCAGCGTAGTGGGTAGCGGGGGACAAGAGACCCAGTACTTC.

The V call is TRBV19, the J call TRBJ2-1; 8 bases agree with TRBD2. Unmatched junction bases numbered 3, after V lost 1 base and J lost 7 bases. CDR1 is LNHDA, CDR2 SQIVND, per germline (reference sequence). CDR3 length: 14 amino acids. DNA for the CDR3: TGTGCCAGTAGTATAGCGGGGGGGACTAATGAGCAGTTCTTC. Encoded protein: CASSIAGGTNEQFF.

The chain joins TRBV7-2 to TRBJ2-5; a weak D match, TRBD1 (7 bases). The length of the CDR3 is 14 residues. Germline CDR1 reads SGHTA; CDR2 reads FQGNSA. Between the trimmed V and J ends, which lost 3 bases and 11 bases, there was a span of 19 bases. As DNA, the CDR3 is TGTGCCAGCAGCTTGGACAGACAGGGTCGGGGGCAGTACTTC. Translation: CASSLDRQGRGQYF.

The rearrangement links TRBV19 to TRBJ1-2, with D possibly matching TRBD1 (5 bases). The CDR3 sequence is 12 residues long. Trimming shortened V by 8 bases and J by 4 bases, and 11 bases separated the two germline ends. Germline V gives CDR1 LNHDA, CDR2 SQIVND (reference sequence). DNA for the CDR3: TGTGCCAGTCTCACAGGTACCTATGGCTACACCTTC. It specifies CASLTGTYGYTF.

CDR3 sequence (DNA): TGCAGCCCTGGGGACAGAGACTATTCACCCCTCCACTTT. Residues: CSPGDRDYSPLHF. The chain has TRBV29-1 and TRBJ1-6; 7 positions match TRBD1. J gave up 8 bases and V 8 bases, and 9 bases lay outside the gene matches. This CDR3 contains 13 residues. CDR1 SQVTM and CDR2 ANQGSEA come from the germline V gene.

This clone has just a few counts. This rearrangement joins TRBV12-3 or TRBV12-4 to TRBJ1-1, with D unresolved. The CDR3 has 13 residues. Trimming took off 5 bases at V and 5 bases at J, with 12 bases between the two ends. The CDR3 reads CASSARRETEAFF. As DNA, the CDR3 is TGTGCCAGCAGTGCCCGAAGGGAGACTGAAGCTTTCTTT.

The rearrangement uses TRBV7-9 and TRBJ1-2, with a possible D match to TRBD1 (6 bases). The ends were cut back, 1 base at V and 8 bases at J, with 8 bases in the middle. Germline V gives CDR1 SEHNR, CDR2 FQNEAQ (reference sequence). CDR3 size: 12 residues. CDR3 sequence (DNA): TGTGCCAGCAGCTTAGAGCAGGGGGGCTACACCTTC. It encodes CASSLEQGGYTF.

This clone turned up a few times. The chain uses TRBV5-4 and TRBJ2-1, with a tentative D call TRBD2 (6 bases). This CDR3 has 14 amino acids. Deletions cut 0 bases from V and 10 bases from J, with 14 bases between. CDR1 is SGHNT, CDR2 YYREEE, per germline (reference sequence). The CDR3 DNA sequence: TGTGCCAGCAGCTTGGAGTTGCAGGGAGGAGAGCAGTTCTTC. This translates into CASSLELQGGEQFF.

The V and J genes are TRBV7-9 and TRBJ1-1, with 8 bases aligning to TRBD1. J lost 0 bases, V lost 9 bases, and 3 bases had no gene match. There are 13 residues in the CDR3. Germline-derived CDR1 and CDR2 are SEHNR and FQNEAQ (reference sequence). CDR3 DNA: TGTGCCAGGACGGACAGGGTGAACACTGAAGCTTTCTTT. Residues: CARTDRVNTEAFF.

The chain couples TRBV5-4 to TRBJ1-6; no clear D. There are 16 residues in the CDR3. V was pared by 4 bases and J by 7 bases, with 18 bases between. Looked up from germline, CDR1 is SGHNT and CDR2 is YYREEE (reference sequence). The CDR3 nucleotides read TGTGCCAGCAGCCCGGGAGGGCTGGCGTGGAATTCACCCCTCCACTTT. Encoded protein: CASSPGGLAWNSPLHF.

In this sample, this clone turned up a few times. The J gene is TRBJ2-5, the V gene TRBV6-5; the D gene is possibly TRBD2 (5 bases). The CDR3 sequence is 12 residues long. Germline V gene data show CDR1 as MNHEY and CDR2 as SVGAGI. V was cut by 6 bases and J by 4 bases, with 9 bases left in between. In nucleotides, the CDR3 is TGTGCCAGCAGGGAGGTGGGAGAGACCCAGTACTTC. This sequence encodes CASREVGETQYF.

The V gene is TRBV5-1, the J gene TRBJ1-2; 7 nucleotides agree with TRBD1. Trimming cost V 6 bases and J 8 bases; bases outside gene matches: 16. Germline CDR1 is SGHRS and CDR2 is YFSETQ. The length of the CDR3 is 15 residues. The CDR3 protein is CASTSPGQTFSGYTF. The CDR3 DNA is TGCGCCAGCACCTCGCCGGGACAGACCTTCTCCGGCTACACCTTC.

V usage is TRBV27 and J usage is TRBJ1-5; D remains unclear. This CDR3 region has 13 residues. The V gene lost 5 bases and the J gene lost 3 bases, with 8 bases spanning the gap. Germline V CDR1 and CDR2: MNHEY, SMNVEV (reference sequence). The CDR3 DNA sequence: TGTGCCAGCAGTACCGGTTTCAATCAGCCCCAGCATTTT. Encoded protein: CASSTGFNQPQHF.

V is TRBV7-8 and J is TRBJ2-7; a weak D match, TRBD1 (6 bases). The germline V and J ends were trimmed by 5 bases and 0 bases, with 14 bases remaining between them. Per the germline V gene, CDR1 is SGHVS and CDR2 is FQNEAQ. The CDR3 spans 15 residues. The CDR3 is CASSPGTHGSYEQYF. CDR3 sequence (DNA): TGTGCCAGCAGCCCCGGGACACATGGCTCCTACGAGCAGTACTTC.